A single TCR beta chain is shown here with its context. Clones were sequenced by immunoSEQ multiplex PCR, and TCRdb holds only the in-frame ones, with some missing. The table includes approximately 280,000 clones, 65% to 90% detected once. This entry comes from a study of blood T cell repertoires in COVID-19. Looking at the study overall: Whether acute or convalescent, the COVID-19 samples came from the United States, Italy and Spain.

Germline CDR1 MRHNA, CDR2 SNTAGT. The CDR3 covers 14 residues. V lost 6 bases and J lost 8, with 16 bases in between. This clonotype originated in a man in his forties or fifties with active or convalescent COVID-19. Sequencing was carried out using peripheral blood. The chain links TRBV6-4 to TRBJ2-2, with TRBD1 as a possible D gene (6 bases). The CDR3 nucleotides read TGTGCCAGCAGACCCGACAGGACGGTTGGGGAGCTGTTTTTT. Protein sequence: CASRPDRTVGELFF.